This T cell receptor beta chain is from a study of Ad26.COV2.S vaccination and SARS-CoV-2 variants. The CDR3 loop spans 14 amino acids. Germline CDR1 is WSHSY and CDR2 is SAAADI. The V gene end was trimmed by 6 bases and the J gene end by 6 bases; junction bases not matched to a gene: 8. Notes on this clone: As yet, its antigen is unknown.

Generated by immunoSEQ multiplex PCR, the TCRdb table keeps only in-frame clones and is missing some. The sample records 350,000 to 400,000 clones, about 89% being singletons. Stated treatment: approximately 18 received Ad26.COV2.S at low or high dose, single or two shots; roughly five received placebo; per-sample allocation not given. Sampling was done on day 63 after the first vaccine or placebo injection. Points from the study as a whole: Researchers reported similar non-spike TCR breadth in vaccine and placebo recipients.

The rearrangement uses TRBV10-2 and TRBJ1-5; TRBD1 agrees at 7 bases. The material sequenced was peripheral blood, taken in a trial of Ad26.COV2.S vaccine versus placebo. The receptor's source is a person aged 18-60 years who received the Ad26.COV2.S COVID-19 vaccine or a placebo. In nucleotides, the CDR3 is TGCGCCAGCAGCCCGACAGGGCGGGCTCAGCCCCAGCATTTT. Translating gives CASSPTGRAQPQHF.